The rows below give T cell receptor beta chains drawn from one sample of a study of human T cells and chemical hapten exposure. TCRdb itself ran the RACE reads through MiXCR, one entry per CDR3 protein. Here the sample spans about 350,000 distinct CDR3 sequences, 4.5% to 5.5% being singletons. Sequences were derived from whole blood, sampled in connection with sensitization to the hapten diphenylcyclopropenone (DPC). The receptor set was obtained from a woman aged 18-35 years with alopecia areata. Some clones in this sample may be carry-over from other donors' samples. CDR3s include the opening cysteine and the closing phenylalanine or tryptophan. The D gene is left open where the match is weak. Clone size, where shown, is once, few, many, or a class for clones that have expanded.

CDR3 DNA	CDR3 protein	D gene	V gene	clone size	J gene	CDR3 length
TGTGCCAGCGGCCTAGAGACCCAGTACTTC	CASGLETQYF	.	TRBV7-9	.	TRBJ2-5	10
TGTGCCAGCAGCCAAGAAGGGGGCCCCCTCAATCAGCCCCAGCATTTT	CASSQEGGPLNQPQHF	TRBD1	TRBV4-2	.	TRBJ1-5	16
TGTGCCAGCAGCTCGGGACGGCCTGAAGCTTTCTTT	CASSSGRPEAFF	.	TRBV11-1	.	TRBJ1-1	12
TGTGCCAGTAGTATCCATATCACAGGGTGGGACACCGGGGAGCTGTTTTTT	CASSIHITGWDTGELFF	.	TRBV19	once	TRBJ2-2	17
TGTGCCAGCAGTTACTCGTCGGGGTTGGGCACTGAAGCTTTCTTT	CASSYSSGLGTEAFF	.	TRBV6-6	.	TRBJ1-1	15
TGTGCCAGCAGTGATTGGTCAGTAAACACTGAAGCTTTCTTT	CASSDWSVNTEAFF	.	TRBV25-1	many	TRBJ1-1	14
TGTGCCAGCAGCTATCGTGGAGGGTTCCCCAATCAGCCCCAGCATTTT	CASSYRGGFPNQPQHF	.	TRBV11-1	few	TRBJ1-5	16
TGTGCCAGCAGGGACAGGGGTCAGCCCCAGCATTTT	CASRDRGQPQHF	TRBD1	TRBV6-5	many	TRBJ1-5	12
TGTGCCAGCAGTTTCTATCGTAGGGGCAACGAGCAGTACTTC	CASSFYRRGNEQYF	.	TRBV12-3/TRBV12-4	many	TRBJ2-7	14
TGTGCCAGCAGTTTGGGGAACACTCAGCCCCAGCATTTT	CASSLGNTQPQHF	.	TRBV12-3/TRBV12-4	few	TRBJ1-5	13
TGTGCCAGCAGCTCCCGGAGGGAAGTGGAAGCTTTCTTT	CASSSRREVEAFF	.	TRBV7-2	many	TRBJ1-1	13
TGTGCCAGCAGCGTAGGCAGTACATGGGCCGGGGAGCTGTTTTTT	CASSVGSTWAGELFF	.	TRBV9	.	TRBJ2-2	15
TGTGCCAGCAGACAGACAGGGAATGAAAAACTGTTTTTT	CASRQTGNEKLFF	TRBD1	TRBV6-1	many	TRBJ1-4	13
TGTGCCAGCATGGCCGGGAATAGTCGTTTTCAGCCCCAGCATTTT	CASMAGNSRFQPQHF	.	TRBV6-1	.	TRBJ1-5	15
TGTGCCAGCAGTGGGCTTGGCGAGAACACTGAAGCTTTCTTT	CASSGLGENTEAFF	.	TRBV28	few	TRBJ1-1	14
TGTGCCAGCAGCCAAGATAAGGGGTGGTACACTGAAGCTTTCTTT	CASSQDKGWYTEAFF	.	TRBV4-2	few	TRBJ1-1	15
TGTGCCAGCAGCTTAGAAAGAGAGACGCAGACCCAGTACTTC	CASSLERETQTQYF	.	TRBV11-2	few	TRBJ2-5	14
TGTGCCAGCAGTTTAGGACAGGGTGGAGGACAGCCCCAGCATTTT	CASSLGQGGGQPQHF	TRBD1	TRBV12-3/TRBV12-4	many	TRBJ1-5	15
TGTGCCATCTCGCCGGCCCCTCAGGATGAGCAGTTCTTC	CAISPAPQDEQFF	.	TRBV10-3	.	TRBJ2-1	13
TGCGCCAGCAGCCAAGATAGAGGGATACTAGCGGGGTTATTAGGAACCAAAAACATTCAGTACTTC	CASSQDRGILAGLLGTKNIQYF	TRBD2	TRBV4-3	many	TRBJ2-4	22
TGCAGTGCTAGCACCTCGTCGGGACAGGATCACACTGAAGCTTTCTTT	CSASTSSGQDHTEAFF	TRBD1	TRBV20-1	.	TRBJ1-1	16